Below, one TCR beta chain is given with its context. PCR employed 60 Vbeta and 13 Jbeta primers. Sequencing used immunoSEQ multiplex PCR; TCRdb keeps in-frame clones, though not all of them. The sample carries 120,000 or so clones, 15% recorded once. This CDR3 spans 13 amino acids. Germline CDR1 is LNHDA and CDR2 is SQIVND (reference sequence). V was clipped by 9 bases and J by 0 bases, with 9 bases between them. This sample stems from a study of cytomegalovirus exposure and HLA in healthy donors. The source material was PBMCs. The chain employs TRBV19 and TRBJ1-5; tentative D call: TRBD1 (5 bases). The source of this sequence is a woman aged 18-30 years in good health and CMV-seronegative. The CDR3: CASIQDSNQPQHF. In nucleotides, the CDR3 is TGTGCCAGCATACAGGATAGCAATCAGCCCCAGCATTTT.